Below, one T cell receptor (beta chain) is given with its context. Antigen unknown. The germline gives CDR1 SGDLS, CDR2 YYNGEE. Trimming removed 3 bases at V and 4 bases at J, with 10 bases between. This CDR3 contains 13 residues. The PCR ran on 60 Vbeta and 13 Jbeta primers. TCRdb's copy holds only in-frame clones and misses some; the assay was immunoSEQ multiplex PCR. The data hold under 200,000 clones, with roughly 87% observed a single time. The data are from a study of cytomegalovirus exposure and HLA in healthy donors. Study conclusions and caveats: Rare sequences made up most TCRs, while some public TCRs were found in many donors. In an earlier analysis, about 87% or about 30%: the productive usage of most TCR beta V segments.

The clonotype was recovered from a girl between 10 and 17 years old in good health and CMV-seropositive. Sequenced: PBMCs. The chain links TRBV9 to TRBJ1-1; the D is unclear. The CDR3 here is CASSAPGTTEAFF. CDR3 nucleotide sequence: TGTGCCAGCAGCGCCCCGGGAACCACTGAAGCTTTCTTT.